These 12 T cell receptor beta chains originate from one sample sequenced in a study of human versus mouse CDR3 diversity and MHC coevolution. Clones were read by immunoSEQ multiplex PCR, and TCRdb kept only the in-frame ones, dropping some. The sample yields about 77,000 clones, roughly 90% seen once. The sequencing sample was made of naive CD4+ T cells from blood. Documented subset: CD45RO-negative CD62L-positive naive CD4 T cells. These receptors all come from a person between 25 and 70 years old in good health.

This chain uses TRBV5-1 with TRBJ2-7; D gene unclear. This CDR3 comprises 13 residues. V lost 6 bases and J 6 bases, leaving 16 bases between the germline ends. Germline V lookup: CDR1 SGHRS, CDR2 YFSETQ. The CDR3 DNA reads TGCGCCAGCAACCTTGGTGGTAGCAGCGAGCAGTACTTC. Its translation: CASNLGGSSEQYF.

The CDR3 sequence is CASSLDRGPYEQYF. CDR3 nucleotides: TGTGCCAGCAGCCTTGACAGGGGGCCCTACGAGCAGTACTTC. This chain uses TRBV5-4 with TRBJ2-7; 10 nucleotides align to TRBD1. CDR3 size: 14 residues. Germline CDR1 and CDR2: SGHNT and YYREEE (reference sequence). V dropped 4 bases and J dropped 2; count of bases not matched to a gene: 3.

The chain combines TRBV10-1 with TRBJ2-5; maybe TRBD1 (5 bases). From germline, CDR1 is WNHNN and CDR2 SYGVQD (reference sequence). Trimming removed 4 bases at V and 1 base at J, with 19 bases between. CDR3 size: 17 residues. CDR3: CASSGGTGLRAQETQYF. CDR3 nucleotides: TGCGCCAGCAGTGGTGGTACAGGCCTAAGGGCCCAAGAGACCCAGTACTTC.

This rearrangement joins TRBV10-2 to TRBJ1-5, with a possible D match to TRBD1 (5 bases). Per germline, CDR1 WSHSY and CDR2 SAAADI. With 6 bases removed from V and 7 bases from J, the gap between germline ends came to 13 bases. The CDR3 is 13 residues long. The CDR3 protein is CASSLTGEQPQHF. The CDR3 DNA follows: TGCGCCAGCAGCTTGACGGGGGAGCAGCCCCAGCATTTT.

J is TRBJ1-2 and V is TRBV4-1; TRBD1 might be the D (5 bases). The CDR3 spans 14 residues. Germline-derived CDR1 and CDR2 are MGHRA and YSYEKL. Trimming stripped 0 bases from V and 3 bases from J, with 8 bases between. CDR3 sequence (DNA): TGCGCCAGCAGCCAAGATGAAGGGGACTATGGCTACACCTTC. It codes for CASSQDEGDYGYTF.

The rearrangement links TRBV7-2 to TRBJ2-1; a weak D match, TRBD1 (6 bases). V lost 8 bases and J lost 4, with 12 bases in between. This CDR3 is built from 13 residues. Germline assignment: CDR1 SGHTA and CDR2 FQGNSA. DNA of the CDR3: TGTGCCAGCGGGGCAGGGGTTTACAATGAGCAGTTCTTC. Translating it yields CASGAGVYNEQFF. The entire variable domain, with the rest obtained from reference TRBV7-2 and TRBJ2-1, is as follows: GAGVSQSPSNKVTEKGKDVELRCDPISGHTALYWYRQSLGQGLEFLIYFQGNSAPDKSGLPSDRFSAERTGGSVSTLTIQRTQQEDSAVYLCASGAGVYNEQFFGPGTRLTVL.

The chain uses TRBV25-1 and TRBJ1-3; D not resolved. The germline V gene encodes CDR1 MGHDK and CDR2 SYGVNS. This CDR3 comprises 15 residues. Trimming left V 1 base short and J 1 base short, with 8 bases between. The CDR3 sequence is CASSEWRMSGNTIYF. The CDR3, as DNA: TGTGCCAGCAGTGAATGGCGGATGTCTGGAAACACCATATATTTT.

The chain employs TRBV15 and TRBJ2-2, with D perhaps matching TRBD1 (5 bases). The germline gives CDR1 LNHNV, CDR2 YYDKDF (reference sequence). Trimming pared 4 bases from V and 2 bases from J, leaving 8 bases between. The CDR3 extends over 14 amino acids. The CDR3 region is CATSKDTNTGELFF. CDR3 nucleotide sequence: TGTGCCACCAGCAAGGACACCAACACCGGGGAGCTGTTTTTT.

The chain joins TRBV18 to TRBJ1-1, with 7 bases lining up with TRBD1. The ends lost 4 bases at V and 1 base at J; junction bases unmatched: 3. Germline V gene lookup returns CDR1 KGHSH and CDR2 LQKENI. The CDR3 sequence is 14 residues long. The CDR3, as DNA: TGTGCCAGCTCACAGGGACAGCGGAACACTGAAGCTTTCTTT. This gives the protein CASSQGQRNTEAFF.

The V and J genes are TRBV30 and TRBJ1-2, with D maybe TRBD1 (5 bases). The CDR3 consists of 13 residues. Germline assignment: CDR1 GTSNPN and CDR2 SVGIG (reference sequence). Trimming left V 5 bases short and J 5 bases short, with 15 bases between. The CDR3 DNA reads TGTGCCTGGGAAAGGATGGGGCCGTATGGCTACACCTTC. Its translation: CAWERMGPYGYTF.

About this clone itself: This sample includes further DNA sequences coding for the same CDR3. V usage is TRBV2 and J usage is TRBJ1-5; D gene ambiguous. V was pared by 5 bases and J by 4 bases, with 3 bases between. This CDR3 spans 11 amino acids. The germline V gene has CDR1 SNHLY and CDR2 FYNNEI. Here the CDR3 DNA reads TGTGCCAGCAGTTTAAATCAGCCCCAGCATTTT. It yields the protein CASSLNQPQHF.

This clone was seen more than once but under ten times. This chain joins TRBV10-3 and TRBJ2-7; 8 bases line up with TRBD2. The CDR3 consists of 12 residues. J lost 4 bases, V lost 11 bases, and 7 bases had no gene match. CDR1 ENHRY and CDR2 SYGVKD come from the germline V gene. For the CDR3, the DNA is TGTGCCGTCGGCGAGCGGGAGTACGAGCAGTACTTC. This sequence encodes CAVGEREYEQYF.